This TCR beta chain was recovered during a study of T cells in Graves' hyperthyroidism and ophthalmopathy. Study outcomes and limitations: The model foresaw ophthalmopathy a median about 6.5 months prior to onset. Blood also contained most expanded thyroid clonotypes above 0.001.

This clonotype has a handful of counts. Its antigen remains unidentified. Exclusion of patients followed from uncontrolled infection, other autoimmune disease, pregnancy or lactation. For the diagnoses, clinical symptoms, serum thyroxine and TRAb, thyroid ultrasound and orbital computed tomography were used. The CDR3 is 15 amino acids. V shed 4 bases and J 5 bases; nucleotides not matched to a gene: 5. Germline CDR1 and CDR2: SGDLS and YYNGEE. TCR beta CDR3 sequences were amplified from RNA transcripts. HTBI primers were the set used in a first-round RT-PCR of the TCR CDR3. TCRdb ran MiXCR on the multiplex PCR reads and lists one entry per CDR3 protein. Among hundreds of thousands of distinct CDR3 sequences listed, roughly 15% were seen once.

This TCR came from a woman aged 45-59 years with Graves' ophthalmopathy. The chain has TRBV9 and TRBJ2-1, with 11 nucleotides matching TRBD2. The sequencing input was blood. CDR3 nucleotides: TGTGCCAGCAGCACTAGCGGGAGTTATCACAATGAGCAGTTCTTC. Its protein is CASSTSGSYHNEQFF.